The text below deals with one T cell receptor (beta chain). The sample comes from a study of blood T cells in healthy people across ages. The use of a sample-barcoded 5' primer and a J-beta primer mix characterized a second PCR of roughly 7 to 12 cycles. TCRdb re-analysed the 5' RACE reads in MiXCR, keeping a single row per CDR3 protein. The data hold about 1.7 million distinct CDR3 sequences, with 25% to 30% observed a single time. Peripheral blood was drawn, approximately 9.4 milliliters per donor. This CDR3 has 18 residues. Germline trimming cut 1 base from V and 2 bases from J; bases unmatched to any gene: 11. The germline CDR1 and CDR2 sequences are SGDLS and YYNGEE.

The J gene is TRBJ2-1, the V gene TRBV9, with 8 bases identical to TRBD1. The receptor comes from a woman in her 30s in good health. The sample taken for sequencing was blood. CDR3 sequence reads: CASSVSPGGGGTYNEQFF. The DNA for the CDR3 is TGTGCCAGCAGCGTATCTCCAGGGGGCGGCGGGACCTACAATGAGCAGTTCTTC.